The present entry profiles one T cell receptor (beta chain) with its context. Antigen unknown. The assay that was used to sequence DNA from cultured CD4+ T cells was the Oncomine TCR Beta short-read assay. MiXCR was run by TCRdb on the PCR reads, yielding one entry per CDR3 protein. Here the sample spans 9,500 to 12,000 distinct CDR3 sequences, roughly 26% being singletons. The data were obtained in a study of vaccination and CD4 T cells after COVID-19. Overall study context: SARS-CoV-2 was confirmed by nasal swab PCR; disease was mild in under ten, severe in one.

As to treatment: approximately nine-day PBMC culture with coronavirus spike peptide pools or control peptides (ViraFEST assay). The CDR3 is 15 residues long. V dropped 0 bases and J dropped 0; count of bases not matched to a gene: 2. The germline gives CDR1 SGDLS, CDR2 YYNGEE. This clonotype was obtained from a human donor who had recovered from COVID-19. J is TRBJ2-7 and V is TRBV9, with 8 positions matching TRBD2. The starting material was CD4+ T cells from blood, cultured in vitro, obtained after SARS-CoV-2 vaccination. As DNA, the CDR3 is TGTGCCAGCAGCGTAGAAGGGACTAGCTCCTACGAGCAGTACTTC. Translating gives CASSVEGTSSYEQYF.